The 3 T cell receptor beta chains below all came from one sample that was sequenced in a study of blood T cell repertoires in COVID-19. Produced via immunoSEQ multiplex PCR; TCRdb's table is partial and in-frame only. The table has 100,000 to 120,000 clones, about four fifths seen once. The sample was peripheral blood. The receptors originated from a woman of 80 years or more with acute or convalescent COVID-19.

This clone was seen more than once but under ten times. This chain uses TRBV7-8 with TRBJ2-7; TRBD2 agrees at 7 bases. Unmatched junction bases numbered 7, after V lost 5 bases and J lost 3 bases. The CDR3 sequence is 14 residues long. CDR1 is SGHVS and CDR2 is FQNEAQ in the germline V gene. CDR3 loop: CASSASGRGYEQYF. For the CDR3, the DNA is TGTGCCAGCAGCGCTAGCGGACGGGGCTACGAGCAGTACTTC.

The J gene is TRBJ2-3, the V gene TRBV11-2; D unclear. Per the germline V gene, CDR1 is SGHAT and CDR2 is FQNNGV. Between the trimmed V and J ends, which lost 7 bases and 2 bases, there was a span of 16 bases. This CDR3 region has 15 residues. CDR3 DNA sequence: TGTGCCAGCAAAAAACGGGTCGAAGACACAGATACGCAGTATTTT. Its translation: CASKKRVEDTDTQYF.

The V call is TRBV29-1, the J call TRBJ1-1; D is undetermined. This CDR3 region has 11 residues. From germline, CDR1 is SQVTM and CDR2 ANQGSEA. The ends were cut back, 8 bases at V and 6 bases at J, with 13 bases in the middle. CDR3 nucleotide sequence: TGCAGCCTCACGAGCGGATCTGAAGCTTTCTTT. Translated, it gives CSLTSGSEAFF.